Sequencing of this T cell receptor (beta chain) was carried out in a study of cytomegalovirus exposure and HLA in healthy donors. Study-wide findings and caveats: That first-cohort TCR clusters tended to co-occur in the 90 to 150 validation repertoires was found in a later analysis. Confirmation in vitro established that a few CMV-associated chains were specific for CMV antigens. Rare sequences made up most TCRs, while some public TCRs were found in many donors. The study flagged about 150 TCR beta chains as cytomegalovirus-associated.

Repertoires were generated with immunoSEQ multiplex PCR, while TCRdb's copy carries only in-frame clones and drops some. Among about 120,000 clones listed, around nine tenths were seen once. Of note for this clone: Its antigen is still unknown.

CDR3 size: 16 residues. V was pared by 0 bases and J by 4 bases, with 3 bases of the junction left unmatched. The germline gives CDR1 KGHSH, CDR2 LQKENI. Sequenced material: PBMCs. The TCR comes from a woman aged 18-29 years in good health and CMV-seropositive. The chain couples TRBV18 to TRBJ2-1, with TRBD2 identical over 10 bases. The DNA for the CDR3 is TGTGCCAGCTCACCACCCCGGACTAGCGGATACAATGAGCAGTTCTTC. This sequence encodes CASSPPRTSGYNEQFF.